The 19 T cell receptor beta chains reported below all come from one sample, sequenced in a study of shared clonotypes between healthy human individuals. Produced via immunoSEQ multiplex PCR; TCRdb's table is partial and in-frame only. The sample gives roughly 2.4 million clones, almost 96% of which show up once; around 0.13% is in the top ten. The specimen was naive CD4+ T cells sorted from blood. This sample's subset: CD45RA+ positively selected. Receptors were obtained from a man in his late teens or twenties in good health.

The chain carries TRBV9 and TRBJ2-3; 13 nucleotides match TRBD2. This CDR3 is 16 amino acids long. CDR1 SGDLS and CDR2 YYNGEE come from the germline V gene. J was trimmed by 4 bases and V by 5 bases; bases with no gene match: 7. DNA of the CDR3: TGTGCCAGCAGTTCCGCCGGACTAGCGGGAGCAGATACGCAGTATTTT. Its protein product is CASSSAGLAGADTQYF.

The chain has TRBV6-1 and TRBJ1-1, with D perhaps matching TRBD1 (6 bases). V was cut by 4 bases and J by 1 base, with 25 bases left in between. The CDR3 has 19 amino acids. From germline, CDR1 is MNHNS and CDR2 SASEGT. For the CDR3, the DNA is TGTGCCAGCAGTGCACAGACAGGTACTATGGTGGTCAGGAACACTGAAGCTTTCTTT. This gives the protein CASSAQTGTMVVRNTEAFF.

This chain uses TRBV6-5 with TRBJ1-6; possible D gene TRBD1, 5 bases. This CDR3 contains 13 residues. Germline lookup yields CDR1 MNHEY and CDR2 SVGAGI. Trimming left V 10 bases short and J 8 bases short, with 15 bases between. CDR3 sequence: CATLRGWDSPLHF. As DNA, the CDR3 is TGTGCCACGCTCCGGGGGTGGGATTCACCCCTCCACTTT.

The J gene is TRBJ1-5, the V gene TRBV14; no clear D gene. Germline V gene lookup returns CDR1 SGHDN and CDR2 FVKESK. This CDR3 contains 18 residues. V lost 1 base and J lost 1, with 17 bases in between. The chain's CDR3 is CASSQVPGRLGSNQPQHF. CDR3 in DNA: TGTGCCAGCAGCCAAGTCCCAGGTAGACTTGGCAGCAATCAGCCCCAGCATTTT.

The table lists this clone with a count of one. Other DNA sequences in this specimen translate into the identical CDR3. The chain joins TRBV5-1 to TRBJ2-1, with 9 bases matching TRBD1. After removal of 4 bases from V and 4 bases from J, the junction contained 6 bases not matched to a gene. The CDR3 runs 15 residues. The V gene's germline CDR1 is SGHRS and CDR2 YFSETQ. The CDR3 sequence: CASSPGQGTYNEQFF. As DNA, the CDR3 is TGCGCCAGCAGCCCGGGACAGGGTACATACAATGAGCAGTTCTTC.

The gene calls are TRBV28 and TRBJ2-7, with 10 bases identical to TRBD1. The trim removed 5 bases at V and 2 bases at J, leaving 9 bases unmatched. The germline gives CDR1 MDHEN, CDR2 SYDVKM. The CDR3 has 16 residues. The DNA of the CDR3 is TGTGCCAGCAGTACCCCCGGGACAGGGGCCGCCTACGAGCAGTACTTC. This translates into CASSTPGTGAAYEQYF.

Only one count was recorded for this clone. The chain uses TRBV30 and TRBJ1-1; D uncertain. This CDR3 spans 15 amino acids. The ends were cut back, 4 bases at V and 3 bases at J, with 18 bases in the middle. Germline V gene sequence: CDR1 GTSNPN, CDR2 SVGIG (reference sequence). The CDR3 loop reads CAWIRAGVRDTEAFF. The CDR3 DNA reads as TGTGCCTGGATAAGGGCTGGGGTTCGGGACACTGAAGCTTTCTTT.

This clone was seen once. In DNA form, the CDR3 reads TGCAGCGCATCCGGGACCAGCACAGATACGCAGTATTTT. Translated, it gives CSASGTSTDTQYF. The rearrangement joins TRBV29-1 to TRBJ2-3, with D possibly being TRBD1 or TRBD2 (5 bases each). CDR1 and CDR2 from the germline V gene are SQVTM and ANQGSEA. The CDR3 runs to 13 residues. Trimming removed 7 bases at V and 0 bases at J, with 11 bases between.

A remark on this clone: Other DNA sequences from this sample encode an identical CDR3 as well. The chain links TRBV6-5 to TRBJ1-3, with D possibly being TRBD1 (6 bases). The CDR3 has 15 amino acids. The germline gives CDR1 MNHEY, CDR2 SVGAGI. Trimming removed 6 bases from V and 0 bases from J, with 12 bases in between. Here the CDR3 DNA reads TGTGCCAGCAGAACAACAGGGTCCTCTGGAAACACCATATATTTT. This sequence encodes CASRTTGSSGNTIYF.

A single count supports this clone. The chain is built from TRBV7-2 and TRBJ2-2, with D tentatively TRBD2 (5 bases). Germline V CDR1 and CDR2: SGHTA, FQGNSA. V lost 1 base and J lost 1, with 10 bases in between. The CDR3 is 16 amino acids. Here the CDR3 reads CASSLEAGRNTGELFF. CDR3 bases: TGTGCCAGCAGCTTAGAGGCGGGCCGGAACACCGGGGAGCTGTTTTTT.

The rearrangement uses TRBV18 and TRBJ1-5, with a tentative D call TRBD1 (6 bases). There are 16 residues in the CDR3. The V end lost 5 bases, the J end lost 5 bases, and 19 bases lay between the germline ends. Germline V gives CDR1 KGHSH, CDR2 LQKENI. In DNA form, the CDR3 reads TGTGCCAGCTCAAGTAGTTTACAGGGAAACTATCAGCCCCAGCATTTT. As protein: CASSSSLQGNYQPQHF.

The chain is built from TRBV7-2 and TRBJ2-2; 8 bases line up with TRBD1. The germline V gene encodes CDR1 SGHTA and CDR2 FQGNSA. After removal of 5 bases from V and 9 bases from J, the junction contained 5 bases not matched to a gene. The CDR3 has 13 amino acids. The CDR3 DNA follows: TGTGCCAGCAGCCCGGACAGGGATCGGGAGCTGTTTTTT. Its protein is CASSPDRDRELFF.

This clone appeared once. This sequence joins TRBV5-1 and TRBJ2-2; no definite D call. The germline V gene encodes CDR1 SGHRS and CDR2 YFSETQ. The CDR3 spans 15 residues. V lost 0 bases to trimming and J lost 5 bases, with 11 bases between them. In nucleotides, the CDR3 is TGCGCCAGCAGCTTGGCTCCGGATTCTACCGGGGAGCTGTTTTTT. Translation gives CASSLAPDSTGELFF.

A remark on this clone: Other nucleotide sequences from this sample produce the same CDR3. This chain uses TRBV18 with TRBJ1-1, with D tentatively TRBD1 (6 bases). This CDR3 has 14 residues. CDR1 and CDR2 from the germline V gene are KGHSH and LQKENI. The V and J ends lost 3 bases and 4 bases respectively, with 12 bases between them. Here the CDR3 DNA reads TGTGCCAGCTCACCGAGAGAGGGGGGCACTGAAGCTTTCTTT. Translated: CASSPREGGTEAFF. The complete variable domain, with remaining parts taken from reference TRBV18 and TRBJ1-1, reads NAGVMQNPRHLVRRRGQEARLRCSPMKGHSHVYWYRQLPEEGLKFMVYLQKENIIDESGMPKERFSAEFPKEGPSILRIQQVVRGDSAAYFCASSPREGGTEAFFGQGTRLTVV.

In DNA form, the CDR3 reads TGTGCCAGCAGTCGCAGCGGGGAGGCGCAGTATTTT. It specifies CASSRSGEAQYF. The V call is TRBV6-5, the J call TRBJ2-3; 7 bases align to TRBD2. V shed 5 bases, J shed 10 bases, and the junction held 6 bases outside the gene matches. Germline CDR1 is MNHEY and CDR2 is SVGAGI. CDR3 length: 12 amino acids.

V and J are TRBV19 and TRBJ1-5; 8 positions agree with TRBD1. With 5 bases clipped from V and 10 bases from J, the junction kept 16 bases outside the gene matches. CDR1 is LNHDA and CDR2 is SQIVND in the germline V gene (reference sequence). The CDR3 covers 16 residues. The CDR3 DNA sequence: TGTGCCAGTAGTCGCAGGACAGGGAGGGTTATCGACCCCCAGCATTTT. Residues: CASSRRTGRVIDPQHF.

The chain employs TRBV11-2 and TRBJ2-7; perhaps TRBD2 as D (5 bases). From germline, CDR1 is SGHAT and CDR2 FQNNGV. The CDR3 totals 12 residues. V was trimmed by 1 base and J by 6 bases, leaving 7 bases between them. The CDR3 nucleotides read TGTGCCAGCAGCTTAGCGGCGGGCGAGCAGTACTTC. This encodes CASSLAAGEQYF. Complete variable domain (other parts from reference TRBV11-2 and TRBJ2-7): EAGVAQSPRYKIIEKRQSVAFWCNPISGHATLYWYQQILGQGPKLLIQFQNNGVVDDSQLPKDRFSAERLKGVDSTLKIQPAKLEDSAVYLCASSLAAGEQYFGPGTRLTVT.

The chain employs TRBV7-2 and TRBJ1-5; no definite D call. From germline, CDR1 is SGHTA and CDR2 FQGNSA. V lost 4 bases, J lost 3 bases, and 13 bases lay in between. CDR3 length: 15 amino acids. As DNA, the CDR3 is TGTGCCAGCAGCTATAGTCAACAGAACAATCAGCCCCAGCATTTT. It encodes CASSYSQQNNQPQHF.

This clone was found once. The chain carries TRBV11-2 and TRBJ2-5; D uncertain. This CDR3 contains 13 residues. Per the germline V gene, CDR1 is SGHAT and CDR2 is FQNNGV. The V gene lost 7 bases and the J gene lost 8 bases, with 17 bases spanning the gap. The CDR3: CASTSGGFGTQYF. In nucleotides, the CDR3 is TGTGCCAGCACCTCGGGCGGCTTCGGAACCCAGTACTTC.